These T cell receptor beta chains were read from a single sample in a study of blood T cell repertoires in COVID-19. Data came from immunoSEQ multiplex PCR; TCRdb stores just in-frame clones and leaves some out. The sample records roughly 180,000 clones, over 80% being singletons. Sequenced material: peripheral blood. These receptors all come from a middle-aged woman with COVID-19, enrolled during active disease. Each CDR3 is given with its conserved first and last residue. The order of the fields is D gene, J gene, clone size, V gene, CDR3 DNA, CDR3 protein. The D gene is left open where the match is weak. The size field is filled for only some rows; it gives once, few, many or a size class.

-	TRBJ1-2	-	TRBV3-1/TRBV3-2	TGTGCCAGCAGCCAAGATGCCAGGGGCTCCTATGGCTACACCTTC	CASSQDARGSYGYTF
-	TRBJ2-2	-	TRBV15	TGTGCCACCGGTAACGGAGGGACGACGGGGGAGCTGTTTTTT	CATGNGGTTGELFF
TRBD1	TRBJ1-1	-	TRBV12-3/TRBV12-4	TGTGCCAGCAGTATGACGACAGGGAGGGCTTTCTTT	CASSMTTGRAFF
-	TRBJ1-6	-	TRBV6-5	TGTGCCAGCACCTCCCCGTCGGGGGGGCCCCTCCACTTT	CASTSPSGGPLHF
-	TRBJ2-1	-	TRBV24-1	TGTGCCACCTGTAGACTTACGGGTTACAATGAGCAGTTCTTC	CATCRLTGYNEQFF
-	TRBJ2-1	-	TRBV19	TGTGCCAGTAGTATAGTTGCGGGGGCCGCCTACAATGAGCAGTTCTTC	CASSIVAGAAYNEQFF
TRBD1	TRBJ1-2	-	TRBV5-4	TGTGCCAGCAGCTTTCTACAGGGGGATGGCTACACCTTC	CASSFLQGDGYTF
TRBD1	TRBJ2-6	-	TRBV5-1	TGCGCCAGCAGCCCGACCGGGACAGGGTCTGGGGCCAACGTCCTGACTTTC	CASSPTGTGSGANVLTF
-	TRBJ1-1	-	TRBV10-1	TGCGCCAGCAGTGATTTTGCGGGGCGTGAAGCTTTCTTT	CASSDFAGREAFF
TRBD1	TRBJ1-1	-	TRBV18	TGTGCCAGCTCATGGACAGGGCAGGACGGGACTGAAGCTTTCTTT	CASSWTGQDGTEAFF
-	TRBJ2-3	few	TRBV28	TGTGCCAGCAGGGCAGCAGATACGCAGTATTTT	CASRAADTQYF
TRBD1	TRBJ2-3	-	TRBV5-1	TGCGCCAGCAGCTGGACAGGGGAAGGCACAGATACGCAGTATTTT	CASSWTGEGTDTQYF
-	TRBJ1-2	-	TRBV7-9	TGTGCCAGCAGCGCAACAGGGTACTATGGCTACACCTTC	CASSATGYYGYTF
TRBD1	TRBJ1-2	-	TRBV10-3	TGTGCCATCAGTGAATTCGGACAGGGAAGTGGCTACACCTTC	CAISEFGQGSGYTF
TRBD1	TRBJ2-5	-	TRBV5-6	TGTGCCAGCAGGCTCGGGACAGGCCGCCAACGGACCCAGTACTTC	CASRLGTGRQRTQYF
TRBD1	TRBJ1-2	-	TRBV7-2	TGTGCCAGCAGCTTACCAGGGGGCGGCTATGGCTACACCTTC	CASSLPGGGYGYTF